The TCR beta chain described here comes from a study of blood T cells in healthy people across ages. This clonotype was seen more than once but under ten times. Antigen specificity is unknown. Primed by a sample-barcoded 5' primer and a J-beta primer mix, a second PCR proceeded for roughly 7 to 12 cycles. Each cDNA molecule was tagged by a template-switch adaptor that had 12 random nucleotides. TCRdb passed the 5' RACE reads through MiXCR, listing each CDR3 protein once. The sample records 1,300,000 or so distinct CDR3 sequences, 59% being singletons. Overall study results and limits: In these data, TCR beta diversity tracked strongly with naive T cell percentage.

The CDR3 totals 16 residues. CDR1 and CDR2 from the germline V gene are SNHLY and FYNNEI. V lost 8 bases, J lost 2 bases, and 7 bases stayed unmatched. Sample: blood. The V and J genes are TRBV2 and TRBJ2-1; 12 bases are shared with TRBD2. The clonotype originates from a young man in good health. The CDR3 region is CASQWTSGNAYNEQFF. The CDR3, as DNA: TGTGCCAGCCAATGGACTAGCGGGAACGCCTACAATGAGCAGTTCTTC.